These 3 T cell receptor beta chains came from one sample sequenced in a study of T cell repertoires in cytomegalovirus infection. MiXCR was run by TCRdb on the reads, yielding one entry per CDR3 protein. The sample lists roughly 100,000 distinct CDR3 sequences, about 40% occurring once. These receptors' antigens are unknown. Sequenced here: CD8+ T cells from cultured PBMCs, sampled from culture after CMV antigen stimulation. The origin of the receptors is a human donor in good health (CMV status not recorded). Some clones in this sample may be carry-over from other donors' samples.

This clonotype was seen a handful of times. CDR3 nucleotide sequence: TGTGCCAGCAGTGACAGGGGAGTCAATGAGCAGTTCTTC. It specifies CASSDRGVNEQFF. The J gene is TRBJ2-1, the V gene TRBV27; 8 bases fit TRBD1. The ends lost 5 bases at V and 6 bases at J; junction bases unmatched: 3. Per the germline V gene, CDR1 is MNHEY and CDR2 is SMNVEV (reference sequence). The CDR3 covers 13 residues.

On this clonotype: A much bigger clone sits one base away, suggesting this may be a read error. This chain connects TRBV20-1 to TRBJ1-5; possible D gene TRBD1, 6 bases. Germline CDR1 reads DFQATT; CDR2 reads SNEGSKA (reference sequence). This CDR3 has 13 amino acids. CDR3 coding DNA: TGCAGTGCTAGGGGGGGCTTCGATCAGTCCCAGCATTTT. Translating gives CSARGGFDQSQHF.

The gene calls are TRBV7-9 and TRBJ2-5, with 8 bases that match TRBD1. CDR3 size: 15 residues. The germline CDR1 and CDR2 sequences are SEHNR and FQNEAQ (reference sequence). The V segment lost 5 bases and the J segment 4 bases; nucleotides outside the gene matches: 9. The CDR3 bases are TGTGCCAGCAGCCGTGGACAGGGAGCCATAGAGACCCAGTACTTC. Its translation: CASSRGQGAIETQYF.